These T cell receptor beta chains were read from a single sample in a study of blood T cell repertoires in COVID-19. Sequencing was performed with immunoSEQ multiplex PCR; in TCRdb, only in-frame clones are kept and a portion is missing. Of about 220,000 clones in the sample, 60% to 85% were seen once. Sequencing used peripheral blood. The receptor set was obtained from a woman aged 65 to 85 with acute or convalescent COVID-19. Each CDR3 is given without its conserved first and last residue. Expanded clones are given a class, and other clones once, few, many or no size at all.

clone_size v_call cdr3_aa
- TRBV7-3 ASSSTAPGAGANVLT
- TRBV30 AWSLGGAGTDTQY
- TRBV19 ASSSQGSGSGNTIY
- TRBV10-2 ASSQGQGMNTEAF
once TRBV29-1 SVHARQGNYGYT
- TRBV7-2 ASSPPGGEAGELF
- TRBV15 ATSRDRETQY
few TRBV5-1 ASSLWEGYGYT
- TRBV19 ASSETGGLHEQY
- TRBV5-6 ASSFSRISETQY
once TRBV11-2 ASSPTSGADTQY
- TRBV2 ASSERASGETQY
- TRBV6-1 ASSDPGQPGELF
many TRBV5-1 ASSLGLAGGLYEQY
few TRBV4-1 ASSQPPAGVNEKLF
- TRBV2 ASTEGNQPQH
- TRBV19 ASSTLARGGQETQY
- TRBV7-2 ASSLALTSRGYTQY
once TRBV5-1 ASSLGQPGATEAF
once TRBV19 ASRWSGGNQPQH
- TRBV9 ASSVSPGAEAF
- TRBV24-1 ATSDPGASGGSQETQY
- TRBV12-3/TRBV12-4 ASGTGGGETQY
- TRBV10-2 AATPRGGDYGYT
few TRBV30 AWLLYRGRYEQY
- TRBV27 ASSLKPPGYMNTEAF
- TRBV7-8 ASSLLGQGAIADTQY
- TRBV18 ASSPRTGDTGELF
- TRBV6-2/TRBV6-3 ASSYSNSGGLGSYEQY
- TRBV5-1 ASSTGTFTHTDTQY
- TRBV29-1 SVTGAATNEKLF
- TRBV2 ASSVKGAGNTIY
- TRBV5-1 ASSLDSSNYEQY
once TRBV29-1 SVRPDSEAF
- TRBV2 ASSEASTGNNYGYT
- TRBV27 ASSSLGAGGFDEQF
- TRBV6-2/TRBV6-3 ASSLTDAGSYNSPLH
- TRBV7-2 ASSLQVITGELF
- TRBV7-2 ASSQQGRGGSETQY
- TRBV18 ASSPETDSGYT
- TRBV12-5 ASGLGLDTGELF
- TRBV7-2 ASRGLLNTGELF
once TRBV30 AWSKDRGPTSGANVLT
- TRBV6-5 ASRTQGRTEAF
- TRBV10-3 AISERQGRDEQY
once TRBV5-6 ASSPLGQGRTEAF
- TRBV3-1/TRBV3-2 ASSPSRVPTDTQY
few TRBV6-1 ASSELGSASNQPQH
- TRBV19 ASTNRQGDGYT
- TRBV30 AWSPEGGTQY
- TRBV18 ASSPPGTGGTEQY
- TRBV25-1 ASAATGETYEQY
- TRBV5-1 ASSLAGIPGSDTQY
- TRBV5-8 ASNTYGRGGSAGELF
- TRBV10-1 ASGQSNTGELF
- TRBV27 ASSIQRGGKQY
many TRBV5-4 ASSQTGVDGYT
few TRBV5-6 ASSRGQRANSPLH